The 6 T cell receptor beta chains given below trace back to one sample, sequenced in a study of blood T cell repertoires in COVID-19 (dated by TCRdb to the early 2020s). Library generation was performed with the immunoSEQ multiplex PCR assay. TCRdb provides this immuneACCESS table in a form limited to in-frame rearrangements. Some clones are lacking; in checked studies, under half of them reflect an unresolved V gene, and why the rest are absent is not known. Across this sample there are roughly 200,000 clones, with roughly 90% seen only once. 6.2% of the sample is in the top ten clones. The sample consisted of peripheral blood. These receptors were obtained from a woman aged 40 to 55 who had recovered from COVID-19.

Note on this clone: Compared with germline, one end of the junction differs, possibly owing to a read error. CDR3 sequence: CASSLARGGGRYVYTF. DNA for the CDR3: TGTGCCAGCAGCTTAGCGCGTGGAGGGGGCCGGTATGTCTACACCTTC. The chain links TRBV7-9 to TRBJ1-2; the match to TRBD1 covers 7 bases. This CDR3 is built from 16 residues. Germline CDR1 is SEHNR and CDR2 is FQNEAQ (reference sequence).

The chain recombines TRBV20-1 with TRBJ2-5; D not resolved. This CDR3 comprises 15 residues. V was clipped by 3 bases and J by 2 bases, with 16 bases between them. The germline CDR1 and CDR2 sequences are DFQATT and SNEGSKA (reference sequence). CDR3 sequence (DNA): TGCAGTGCTAGTGGGTTCGTAGAAAGTCAAGAGACCCAGTACTTC. Translated, it gives CSASGFVESQETQYF.

The chain combines TRBV20-1 with TRBJ2-5; unclear D gene. V was shortened by 4 bases and J by 5 bases, with 8 bases between the two germline ends. The CDR3 length is 11 residues. Germline V gene data show CDR1 as DFQATT and CDR2 as SNEGSKA (reference sequence). The CDR3 loop is CSATATETQYF. DNA of the CDR3: TGCAGTGCTACAGCGACGGAGACCCAGTACTTC.

The chain uses TRBV11-3 and TRBJ2-7; tentatively, D is TRBD1 (7 bases). Trimming stripped 1 base from V and 5 bases from J, with 12 bases between. The germline gives CDR1 SGHNT, CDR2 YENEEA. The CDR3 spans 14 residues. The CDR3 coding sequence is TGTGCCAGCAGCTTAGGCGGAGGGGGCAACGAGCAGTACTTC. This codes for CASSLGGGGNEQYF.

This clone appeared a few times. This sequence joins TRBV7-2 and TRBJ2-4; TRBD2 might be the D (5 bases). The CDR3 totals 15 residues. Deletions cut 1 base from V and 1 base from J, with 8 bases between. Germline assignment: CDR1 SGHTA and CDR2 FQGNSA. This CDR3 is CASSLGGFAKNIQYF. CDR3 bases: TGTGCCAGCAGCTTAGGAGGGTTCGCCAAAAACATTCAGTACTTC.

The CDR3 sequence is CASSPMHGGDEPQHF. The CDR3 nucleotides are TGTGCCAGCTCCCCGATGCACGGGGGAGATGAGCCCCAGCATTTT. The chain uses TRBV18 and TRBJ1-5, with a tentative D call TRBD1 (5 bases). CDR3 length: 15 residues. Trimming left V 6 bases short and J 8 bases short, with 20 bases between. The germline gives CDR1 KGHSH, CDR2 LQKENI.